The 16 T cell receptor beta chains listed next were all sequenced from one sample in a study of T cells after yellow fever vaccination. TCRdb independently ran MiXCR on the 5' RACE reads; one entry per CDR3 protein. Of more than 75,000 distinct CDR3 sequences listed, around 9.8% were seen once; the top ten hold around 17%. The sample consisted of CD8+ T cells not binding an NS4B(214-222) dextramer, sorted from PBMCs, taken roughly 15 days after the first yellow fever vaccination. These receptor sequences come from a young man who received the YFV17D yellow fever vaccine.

In DNA form, the CDR3 reads TGTGCCACCAGTATAGCGGGCTCCTACAATGAGCAGTTCTTC. Protein: CATSIAGSYNEQFF. This chain uses TRBV24-1 with TRBJ2-1, with 7 bases matching TRBD2. CDR1 and CDR2 from the germline V gene are KGHDR and SFDVKD. V shed 6 bases and J 0 bases; nucleotides not matched to a gene: 1. The CDR3 has 14 residues.

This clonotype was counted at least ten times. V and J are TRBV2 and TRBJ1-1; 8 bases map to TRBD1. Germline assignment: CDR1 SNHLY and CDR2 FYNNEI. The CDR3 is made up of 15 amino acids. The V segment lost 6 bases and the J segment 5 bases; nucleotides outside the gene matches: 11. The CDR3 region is CASRTDRTGTTEAFF. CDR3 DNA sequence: TGTGCCAGCAGAACAGACCGGACAGGGACAACTGAAGCTTTCTTT.

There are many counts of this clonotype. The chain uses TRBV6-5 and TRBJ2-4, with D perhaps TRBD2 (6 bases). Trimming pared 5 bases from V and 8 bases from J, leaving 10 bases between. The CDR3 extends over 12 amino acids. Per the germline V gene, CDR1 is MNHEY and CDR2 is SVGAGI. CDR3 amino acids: CASSPGVDIQYF. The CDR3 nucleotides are TGTGCCAGCAGTCCGGGGGTAGACATTCAGTACTTC.

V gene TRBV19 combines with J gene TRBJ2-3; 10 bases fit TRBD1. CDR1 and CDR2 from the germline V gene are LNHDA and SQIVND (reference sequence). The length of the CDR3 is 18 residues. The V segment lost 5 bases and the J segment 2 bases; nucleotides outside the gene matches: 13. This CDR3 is CASSPTGTGVSLTDTQYF. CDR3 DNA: TGTGCCAGTAGTCCAACCGGGACAGGGGTTTCCCTCACAGATACGCAGTATTTT.

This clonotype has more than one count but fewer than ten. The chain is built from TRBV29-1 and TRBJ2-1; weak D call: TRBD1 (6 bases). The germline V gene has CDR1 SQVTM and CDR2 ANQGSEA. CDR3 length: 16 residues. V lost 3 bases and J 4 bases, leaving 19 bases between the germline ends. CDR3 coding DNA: TGCAGCGTTGAGGGGCACGGGATGGGGGCTTACAATGAGCAGTTCTTC. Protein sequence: CSVEGHGMGAYNEQFF.

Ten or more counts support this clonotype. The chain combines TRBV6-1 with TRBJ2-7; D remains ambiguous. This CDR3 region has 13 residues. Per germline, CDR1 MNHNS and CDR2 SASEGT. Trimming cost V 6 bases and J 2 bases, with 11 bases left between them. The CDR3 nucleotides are TGTGCCAGCAGCGACGGTTGGACCTACGAGCAGTACTTC. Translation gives CASSDGWTYEQYF.

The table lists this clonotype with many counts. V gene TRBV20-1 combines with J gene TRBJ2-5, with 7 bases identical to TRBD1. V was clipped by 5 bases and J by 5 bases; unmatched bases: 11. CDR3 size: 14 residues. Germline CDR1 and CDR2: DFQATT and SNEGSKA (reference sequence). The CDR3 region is CSARRGSNWETQYF. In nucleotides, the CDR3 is TGCAGTGCTCGCAGGGGGAGCAATTGGGAGACCCAGTACTTC.

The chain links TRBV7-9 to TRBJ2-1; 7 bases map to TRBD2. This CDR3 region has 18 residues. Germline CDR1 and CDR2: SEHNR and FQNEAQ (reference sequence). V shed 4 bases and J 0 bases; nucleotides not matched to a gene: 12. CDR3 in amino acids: CASSWTGGAFSSYNEQFF. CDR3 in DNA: TGTGCCAGCAGCTGGACGGGGGGTGCCTTTAGCTCCTACAATGAGCAGTTCTTC.

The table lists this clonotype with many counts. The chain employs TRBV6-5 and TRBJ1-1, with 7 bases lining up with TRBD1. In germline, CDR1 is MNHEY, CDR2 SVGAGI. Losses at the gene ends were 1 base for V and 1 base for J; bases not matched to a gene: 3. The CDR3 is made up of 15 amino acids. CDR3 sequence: CASSYWAGGNTEAFF. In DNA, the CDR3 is TGTGCCAGCAGTTACTGGGCAGGGGGGAACACTGAAGCTTTCTTT.

CDR3 residues: CASSPSPRDYGYTF. The DNA for the CDR3 is TGTGCCAGCAGCCCTAGTCCCAGAGACTATGGCTACACCTTC. The J gene is TRBJ1-2, the V gene TRBV7-8; the D is unclear. Per germline, CDR1 SGHVS and CDR2 FQNEAQ. The CDR3 runs to 14 residues. V lost 5 bases to trimming and J lost 3 bases, with 13 bases between them. The whole variable domain, remainder taken from reference TRBV7-8 and TRBJ1-2, is GAGVSQSPRYKVAKRGQDVALRCDPISGHVSLFWYQQALGQGPEFLTYFQNEAQLDKSGLPSDRFFAERPEGSVSTLKIQRTQQEDSAVYLCASSPSPRDYGYTFGSGTRLTVV.

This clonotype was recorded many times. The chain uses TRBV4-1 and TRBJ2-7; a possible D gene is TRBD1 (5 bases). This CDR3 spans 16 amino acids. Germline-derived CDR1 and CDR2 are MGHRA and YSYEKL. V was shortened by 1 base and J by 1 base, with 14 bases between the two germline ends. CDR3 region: CASSQAFQGGSYEQYF. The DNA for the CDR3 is TGCGCCAGCAGCCAAGCTTTCCAGGGTGGTTCCTACGAGCAGTACTTC.

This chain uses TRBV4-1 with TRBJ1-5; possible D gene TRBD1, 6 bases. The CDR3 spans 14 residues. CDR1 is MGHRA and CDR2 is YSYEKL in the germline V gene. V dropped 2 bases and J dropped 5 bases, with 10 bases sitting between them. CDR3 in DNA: TGCGCCAGCAGCCAACGGGGGGGCGATCAGCCCCAGCATTTT. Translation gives CASSQRGGDQPQHF.

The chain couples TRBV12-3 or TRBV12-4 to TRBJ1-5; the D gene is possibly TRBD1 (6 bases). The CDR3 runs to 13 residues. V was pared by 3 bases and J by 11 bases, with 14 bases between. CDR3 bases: TGTGCCAGCAGTTTTACAGGGACGGGTACCCAGCATTTT. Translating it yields CASSFTGTGTQHF.

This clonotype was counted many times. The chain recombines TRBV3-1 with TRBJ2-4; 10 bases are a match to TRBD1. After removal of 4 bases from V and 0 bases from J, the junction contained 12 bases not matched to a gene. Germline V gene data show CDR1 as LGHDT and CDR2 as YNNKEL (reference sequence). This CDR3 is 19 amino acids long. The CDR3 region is CASSRTRRTGGLAKNIQYF. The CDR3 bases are TGTGCCAGCAGCCGGACCCGACGGACAGGGGGTTTAGCCAAAAACATTCAGTACTTC.

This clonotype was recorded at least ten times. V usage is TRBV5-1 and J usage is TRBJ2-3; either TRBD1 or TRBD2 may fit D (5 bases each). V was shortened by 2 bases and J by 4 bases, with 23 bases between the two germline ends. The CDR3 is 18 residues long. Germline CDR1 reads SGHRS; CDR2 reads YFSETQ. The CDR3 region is CASSFRFQGTPVADTQYF. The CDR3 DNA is TGCGCCAGCAGCTTTCGGTTTCAAGGGACCCCCGTGGCAGATACGCAGTATTTT.

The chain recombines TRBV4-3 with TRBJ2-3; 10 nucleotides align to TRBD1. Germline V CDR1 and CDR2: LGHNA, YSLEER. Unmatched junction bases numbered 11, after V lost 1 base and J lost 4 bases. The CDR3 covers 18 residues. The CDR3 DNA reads TGCGCCAGCAGCCAAGTATTCGTAGGGGACAGGGGCCCAGATACGCAGTATTTT. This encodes CASSQVFVGDRGPDTQYF.